This is a list of T cell receptor beta chains from one sample in a study of T cell responses to AZD1222 COVID-19 vaccine. Assay used: immunoSEQ multiplex PCR; TCRdb lists only in-frame clones, some missing. Here the sample spans 100,000 to 120,000 clones, roughly nine tenths being singletons. Sequenced material: peripheral blood, taken 28 days after the second AZD1222 dose. These receptors all stem from an adult who received the AZD1222 COVID-19 vaccine. Each CDR3 is given with its conserved first and last residue. D genes are given only for firm matches. A row's size may be missing; if present it is once, few, many or a size class.

clone_size	v_call	d_call	j_call	cdr3_aa	cdr3_nt
few	TRBV14	-	TRBJ1-1	CASSQFGRGPENTEAFF	TGTGCCAGCAGCCAGTTTGGACGGGGCCCTGAGAACACTGAAGCTTTCTTT
-	TRBV7-3	-	TRBJ2-3	CASSKGGGPTDTQYF	TGTGCCAGCAGCAAAGGGGGGGGCCCCACAGATACGCAGTATTTT
-	TRBV10-1	-	TRBJ2-3	CASSEETDTQYF	TGCGCCAGCAGTGAGGAGACAGATACGCAGTATTTT
-	TRBV6-5	-	TRBJ2-1	CASSYYGAQFF	TGTGCCAGCAGTTACTATGGCGCACAGTTCTTC
-	TRBV7-2	-	TRBJ2-1	CASSWRGQNEQFF	TGTGCCAGCAGCTGGAGGGGACAGAATGAGCAGTTCTTC
-	TRBV18	-	TRBJ1-4	CASSPGATNEKLFF	TGTGCCAGCTCACCAGGGGCAACTAATGAAAAACTGTTTTTT
-	TRBV7-2	-	TRBJ1-3	CASSLGVSTIYF	TGTGCCAGCAGCTTAGGAGTTTCCACCATATATTTT
-	TRBV6-5	-	TRBJ2-1	CASSYSMVHEQFF	TGTGCCAGCAGTTACTCGATGGTCCATGAGCAGTTCTTC
-	TRBV5-1	TRBD1	TRBJ2-7	CASSLEGTGANSEQYF	TGCGCCAGCAGCTTGGAGGGGACAGGGGCGAACTCCGAGCAGTACTTC
-	TRBV10-3	-	TRBJ2-7	CAISELYEQYF	TGTGCCATCAGTGAGCTCTACGAGCAGTACTTC
-	TRBV11-2	-	TRBJ2-7	CASSPKRFGVYEQYF	TGTGCCAGCAGCCCTAAGAGGTTCGGGGTCTACGAGCAGTACTTC
-	TRBV6-5	-	TRBJ2-3	CASRRDGSLSDTQYF	TGTGCCAGCAGGAGGGATGGATCTCTCTCAGATACGCAGTATTTT
-	TRBV5-1	TRBD2	TRBJ2-3	CASSLAAGTSGSADTQYF	TGCGCCAGCAGCTTGGCCGCTGGTACTAGCGGGAGCGCAGATACGCAGTATTTT
-	TRBV27	TRBD2	TRBJ2-7	CASSQNGLAIAEQYF	TGTGCCAGCAGTCAAAATGGACTAGCGATTGCCGAGCAGTACTTC
-	TRBV7-9	TRBD1	TRBJ2-5	CASILTGPSETQYF	TGTGCCAGCATCCTGACAGGGCCCTCCGAGACCCAGTACTTC
-	TRBV19	-	TRBJ1-1	CASEQGNTEAFF	TGTGCCAGTGAACAGGGGAACACTGAAGCTTTCTTT
once	TRBV5-1	TRBD2	TRBJ2-1	CASSLGTSGSINEQFF	TGCGCCAGCAGCTTGGGAACTAGCGGGAGTATCAATGAGCAGTTCTTC
-	TRBV7-7	TRBD1	TRBJ2-7	CASSPGQGLYEQYF	TGTGCCAGCAGCCCGGGACAGGGGTTGTACGAGCAGTACTTC
-	TRBV18	-	TRBJ2-5	CASSKTRSVKETQYF	TGTGCCAGCTCAAAGACTAGATCGGTGAAAGAGACCCAGTACTTC
-	TRBV2	TRBD1	TRBJ2-1	CASSNRGSEQFF	TGTGCCAGCAGTAACAGGGGAAGTGAGCAGTTCTTC
-	TRBV4-1	-	TRBJ2-7	CASSPAAGTEQYF	TGCGCCAGCAGCCCCGCGGCAGGGACCGAGCAGTACTTC
-	TRBV7-3	-	TRBJ1-5	CASSLFSGQPQHF	TGTGCCAGCAGCTTATTTTCCGGTCAGCCCCAGCATTTT
-	TRBV6-1	TRBD1	TRBJ1-2	CASSEAGDRGYGYTF	TGTGCCAGCAGTGAAGCAGGGGACAGGGGCTATGGCTACACCTTC
-	TRBV20-1	TRBD1	TRBJ2-7	CSARDSYEQYF	TGCAGTGCCAGGGACAGCTACGAGCAGTACTTC
-	TRBV28	TRBD2	TRBJ2-6	CASSLTRGGSGANVLTF	TGTGCCAGCAGCCTAACGAGGGGAGGGTCTGGGGCCAACGTCCTGACTTTC
-	TRBV7-2	-	TRBJ2-6	CASSLKVLSSGANVLTF	TGTGCCAGCAGCTTAAAGGTATTGAGCTCTGGGGCCAACGTCCTGACTTTC
-	TRBV2	TRBD1	TRBJ2-7	CASRDRVWQYF	TGTGCCAGCAGGGACAGGGTTTGGCAGTACTTC
-	TRBV5-5	-	TRBJ1-1	CASSLAPFPGENTEAFF	TGTGCCAGCAGCTTGGCCCCCTTTCCAGGGGAGAACACTGAAGCTTTCTTT
-	TRBV27	-	TRBJ1-1	CASSSLGRRSTEAFF	TGTGCCAGCAGTTCCCTAGGGAGGAGGAGCACTGAAGCTTTCTTT
-	TRBV3-1/TRBV3-2	TRBD2	TRBJ2-7	CASSQDLAGVGEQYF	TGTGCCAGCAGCCAAGATCTAGCGGGAGTAGGCGAGCAGTACTTC
-	TRBV4-2	-	TRBJ2-1	CASSQDSGGRYNEQFF	TGTGCCAGCAGCCAAGATTCTGGAGGGCGCTACAATGAGCAGTTCTTC
-	TRBV6-5	-	TRBJ1-1	CASSTPGGMNTEAFF	TGTGCCAGCAGTACCCCCGGGGGCATGAACACTGAAGCTTTCTTT
-	TRBV7-2	-	TRBJ2-5	CASSLTPQETQYF	TGTGCCAGCAGCTTAACCCCACAAGAGACCCAGTACTTC
-	TRBV28	TRBD2	TRBJ2-7	CASSPPRTSRGKSSYEQYF	TGTGCCAGCAGTCCCCCACGGACTAGCCGCGGAAAGAGCTCCTACGAGCAGTACTTC
-	TRBV4-2	-	TRBJ1-2	CASRGVQGFGYTF	TGTGCCAGCAGAGGGGTACAAGGGTTTGGCTACACCTTC
-	TRBV7-9	-	TRBJ2-7	CASSLGGLRQYF	TGTGCCAGCAGCTTAGGGGGCCTCCGGCAGTACTTC
-	TRBV6-5	-	TRBJ1-1	CASRAEMNTEAFF	TGTGCCAGCAGAGCCGAAATGAACACTGAAGCTTTCTTT
-	TRBV11-2	TRBD1	TRBJ2-7	CASSSRDRASREQYF	TGTGCCAGCAGTTCCCGGGACAGGGCATCACGGGAGCAGTACTTC
once	TRBV3-1/TRBV3-2	TRBD1	TRBJ1-3	CASSTFDRVSGNTIYF	TGTGCCAGCAGCACTTTTGACAGGGTCTCTGGAAACACCATATATTTT
-	TRBV5-5	-	TRBJ1-2	CASSLVQNYGYTF	TGTGCCAGCAGCTTGGTTCAAAACTATGGCTACACCTTC
-	TRBV6-6	-	TRBJ1-3	CASSVTGSGNTIYF	TGTGCCAGCAGTGTAACAGGGTCTGGAAACACCATATATTTT
-	TRBV5-1	TRBD2	TRBJ2-3	CASSVSVAGGYTDTQYF	TGCGCCAGCAGCGTCTCCGTTGCGGGAGGGTACACAGATACGCAGTATTTT
-	TRBV7-3	-	TRBJ2-7	CASSSRGIDEQYF	TGTGCCAGCAGCTCCAGGGGCATCGACGAGCAGTACTTC
-	TRBV7-2	-	TRBJ1-1	CASSYGQLNTEAFF	TGTGCCAGCAGCTACGGACAGTTGAACACTGAAGCTTTCTTT
-	TRBV19	-	TRBJ1-2	CVSMGPTYGYTF	TGTGTTAGTATGGGGCCTACCTATGGCTACACCTTC
-	TRBV7-3	-	TRBJ2-1	CASSLNRGRQFF	TGTGCCAGCAGCTTAAATCGAGGGAGGCAGTTCTTC
-	TRBV6-5	-	TRBJ1-3	CASNISLSGNTIYF	TGTGCCAGCAACATATCGTTATCTGGAAACACCATATATTTT
-	TRBV27	TRBD1	TRBJ1-1	CASSLGTGGTEAFF	TGTGCCAGCAGTTTAGGGACAGGGGGCACTGAAGCTTTCTTT